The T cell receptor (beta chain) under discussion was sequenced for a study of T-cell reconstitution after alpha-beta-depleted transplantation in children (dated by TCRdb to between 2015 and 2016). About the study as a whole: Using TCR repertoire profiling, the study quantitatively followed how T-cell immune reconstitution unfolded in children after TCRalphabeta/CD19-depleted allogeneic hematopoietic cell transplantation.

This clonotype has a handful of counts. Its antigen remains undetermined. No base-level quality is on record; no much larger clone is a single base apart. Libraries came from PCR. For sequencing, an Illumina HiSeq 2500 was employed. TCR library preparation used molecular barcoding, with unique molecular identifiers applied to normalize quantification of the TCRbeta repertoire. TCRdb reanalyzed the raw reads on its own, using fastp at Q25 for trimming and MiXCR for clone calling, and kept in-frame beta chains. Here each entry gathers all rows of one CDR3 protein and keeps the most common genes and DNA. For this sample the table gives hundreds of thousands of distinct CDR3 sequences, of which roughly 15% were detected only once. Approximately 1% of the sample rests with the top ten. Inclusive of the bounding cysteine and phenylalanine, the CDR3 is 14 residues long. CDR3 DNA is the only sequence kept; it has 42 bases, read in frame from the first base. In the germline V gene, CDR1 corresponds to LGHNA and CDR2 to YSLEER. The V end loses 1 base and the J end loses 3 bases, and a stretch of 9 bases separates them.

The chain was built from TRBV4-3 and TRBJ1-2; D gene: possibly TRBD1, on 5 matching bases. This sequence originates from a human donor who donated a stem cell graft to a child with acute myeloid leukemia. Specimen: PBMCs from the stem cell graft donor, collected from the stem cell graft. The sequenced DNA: TGCGCCAGCAGCCAAGGGAGGGGAGACTATGGCTACACCTTC. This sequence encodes CASSQGRGDYGYTF.